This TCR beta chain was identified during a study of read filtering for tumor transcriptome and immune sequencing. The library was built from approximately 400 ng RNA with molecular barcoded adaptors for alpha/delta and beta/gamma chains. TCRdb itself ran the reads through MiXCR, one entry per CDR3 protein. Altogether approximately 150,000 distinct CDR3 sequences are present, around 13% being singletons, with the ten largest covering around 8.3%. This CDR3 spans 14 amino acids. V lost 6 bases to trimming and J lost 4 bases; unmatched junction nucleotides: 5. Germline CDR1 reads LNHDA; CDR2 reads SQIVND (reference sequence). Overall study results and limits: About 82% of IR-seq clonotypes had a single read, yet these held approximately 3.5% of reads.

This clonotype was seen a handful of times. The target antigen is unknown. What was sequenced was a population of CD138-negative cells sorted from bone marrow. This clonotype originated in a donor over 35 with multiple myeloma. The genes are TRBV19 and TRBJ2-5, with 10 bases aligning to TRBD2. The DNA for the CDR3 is TGTGCCAGTAGCCTAGCGGGAGTTGGAGAGACCCAGTACTTC. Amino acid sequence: CASSLAGVGETQYF.